Following are 18 T cell receptor beta chains from one sample sequenced in a study of blood T cell repertoires in COVID-19. Generated by immunoSEQ multiplex PCR, the TCRdb table keeps only in-frame clones and is missing some. The sample lists over 250,000 clones; about 92% were seen once. The sample comprised PBMCs or T cells enriched from blood (not recorded which). The receptors come from a man aged 55 to 70 who had recovered from COVID-19.

This chain uses TRBV5-4 with TRBJ2-2, with D possibly matching TRBD1 (6 bases). The CDR3 length is 15 residues. The V end lost 6 bases, the J end lost 4 bases, and 16 bases lay between the germline ends. CDR1 and CDR2 (germline): SGHNT, YYREEE (reference sequence). The CDR3 loop reads CASNLGTGLTGELFF. The DNA of the CDR3 is TGTGCCAGCAACCTAGGAACAGGGCTCACCGGGGAGCTGTTTTTT.

Here the CDR3 DNA reads TGTGCCACCAGCAACGACAGATTCAATCAGCCCCAGCATTTT. Amino acids: CATSNDRFNQPQHF. This chain links TRBV15 with TRBJ1-5; the D gene is possibly TRBD1 (5 bases). The germline V gene encodes CDR1 LNHNV and CDR2 YYDKDF (reference sequence). The germline V and J ends were trimmed by 4 bases and 3 bases, with 10 bases remaining between them. CDR3 length: 14 amino acids.

This chain links TRBV29-1 with TRBJ1-1; D might be TRBD1 (5 bases). The V and J ends lost 7 bases and 4 bases respectively, with 10 bases between them. The V gene's germline CDR1 is SQVTM and CDR2 ANQGSEA. The CDR3 consists of 11 residues. For the CDR3, the DNA is TGCAGCGCCTACAGGTTCACTGAAGCTTTCTTT. This gives the protein CSAYRFTEAFF.

The rearrangement links TRBV18 to TRBJ1-1; D remains ambiguous. The length of the CDR3 is 12 residues. Trimming took off 6 bases at V and 5 bases at J, with 10 bases between the two ends. From germline, CDR1 is KGHSH and CDR2 LQKENI. In nucleotides, the CDR3 is TGTGCCAGCTCCTCCTCTCGGACTGAAGCTTTCTTT. It yields the protein CASSSSRTEAFF.

This clone appeared a single time. The rearrangement uses TRBV6-5 and TRBJ1-2; 8 bases agree with TRBD1. Germline V gene sequence: CDR1 MNHEY, CDR2 SVGAGI. The CDR3 is made up of 13 amino acids. V shed 6 bases, J shed 6 bases, and the junction held 6 bases outside the gene matches. CDR3 in amino acids: CASSLTGADGYTF. The CDR3 nucleotides are TGTGCCAGCAGCCTGACAGGGGCAGATGGCTACACCTTC.

The chain has TRBV6-5 and TRBJ2-3; the match to TRBD1 covers 7 bases. Germline V gives CDR1 MNHEY, CDR2 SVGAGI. This CDR3 is 13 amino acids long. Trimming took 8 bases from V and 0 from J; bases not matched to a gene: 2. The CDR3 region is CASDRASTDTQYF. For the CDR3, the DNA is TGTGCCAGCGACAGGGCGAGCACAGATACGCAGTATTTT.

This chain connects TRBV9 to TRBJ2-1; TRBD1 matches at 7 bases. Germline CDR1 and CDR2: SGDLS and YYNGEE. The CDR3 is 18 amino acids. Losses at the gene ends were 0 bases for V and 5 bases for J; bases not matched to a gene: 14. The CDR3 bases are TGTGCCAGCAGCGTAGCGCTCGAGGGGGCGCTCGGGCACAATGAGCAGTTCTTC. It yields the protein CASSVALEGALGHNEQFF.

The chain joins TRBV6-1 to TRBJ1-2; TRBD1 matches 9 bases. Trimming removed 0 bases from V and 4 bases from J; junction bases left unmatched: 0. The CDR3 is 14 amino acids. Germline V gene data show CDR1 as MNHNS and CDR2 as SASEGT. The CDR3 nucleotides read TGTGCCAGCAGTGAAGCGACAGGGGGCTATGGCTACACCTTC. Protein: CASSEATGGYGYTF.

This chain connects TRBV12-3 or TRBV12-4 to TRBJ1-2; 7 nucleotides match TRBD1. This CDR3 is 13 amino acids long. V dropped 6 bases and J dropped 5; count of bases not matched to a gene: 6. As DNA, the CDR3 is TGTGCCAGCAGACCCGGGACAGTTTATGGCTACACCTTC. Translated, it gives CASRPGTVYGYTF.

The V and J genes are TRBV6-2 or TRBV6-3 and TRBJ2-1, with 7 bases fitting TRBD2. CDR1 and CDR2 (germline): MNHEY, SVGEGT. V was clipped by 6 bases and J by 2 bases; unmatched bases: 22. The CDR3 runs 20 residues. The CDR3 DNA reads TGTGCCAGCAGCCCTACCCCTGGGGCTAGCGGTGCTATGCCCTACAATGAGCAGTTCTTC. Its protein product is CASSPTPGASGAMPYNEQFF.

The rearrangement joins TRBV4-1 to TRBJ1-1, with D unclear. The length of the CDR3 is 15 residues. The germline CDR1 and CDR2 sequences are MGHRA and YSYEKL. V gave up 2 bases and J gave up 1 base, with 11 bases separating them. CDR3 in amino acids: CASSQSGIGNTEAFF. In DNA, the CDR3 is TGCGCCAGCAGCCAATCCGGGATTGGGAACACTGAAGCTTTCTTT.

V and J are TRBV7-9 and TRBJ2-7; possible D gene TRBD1, 6 bases. The V end was cut by 3 bases, the J end by 3 bases, with 12 bases between. This CDR3 is 14 amino acids long. The V gene's germline CDR1 is SEHNR and CDR2 FQNEAQ (reference sequence). Written as DNA, the CDR3 is TGTGCCAGCAGCTTGGACAGTGTTGGCTACGAGCAGTACTTC. It is translated as CASSLDSVGYEQYF.

This chain uses TRBV6-5 with TRBJ1-3; perhaps TRBD1 as D (6 bases). V shed 2 bases and J shed 4 bases, with 15 bases lying between them. The CDR3 has 16 residues. Germline V lookup: CDR1 MNHEY, CDR2 SVGAGI. Here the CDR3 DNA reads TGTGCCAGCAGTTACAACACCGGGACATCCGGAAACACCATATATTTT. It encodes CASSYNTGTSGNTIYF.

The V and J genes are TRBV4-3 and TRBJ2-1, with D perhaps matching TRBD2 (6 bases). V was cut by 1 base and J by 9 bases, with 16 bases left in between. In germline, CDR1 is LGHNA, CDR2 YSLEER. The CDR3 is made up of 15 amino acids. The CDR3 nucleotides read TGCGCCAGCAGCCAAGGGGCCGGGCGGGGTGGTGAGCAGTTCTTC. It yields the protein CASSQGAGRGGEQFF.

The chain is built from TRBV5-1 and TRBJ2-5; 12 bases are shared with TRBD2. The germline V gene has CDR1 SGHRS and CDR2 YFSETQ. There are 15 residues in the CDR3. The junction had 6 bases not matched to a gene; V was cut back by 4 bases and J by 5 bases. DNA for the CDR3: TGCGCCAGCAGCCAATCCGGGACTAGCGGGGAGACCCAGTACTTC. This encodes CASSQSGTSGETQYF.

This clone was seen a single time. CDR3 sequence: CATNNRDRGLYGYTF. Written as DNA, the CDR3 is TGTGCCACTAATAACCGGGACAGGGGGCTCTATGGCTACACCTTC. The rearrangement links TRBV6-5 to TRBJ1-2, with 12 bases lining up with TRBD1. The germline V gene has CDR1 MNHEY and CDR2 SVGAGI. CDR3 length: 15 residues. V trimming: 10 bases; J trimming: 4 bases; junction bases outside the gene matches: 10.

The V call is TRBV18, the J call TRBJ2-7; D gene ambiguous. V was clipped by 0 bases and J by 2 bases, with 8 bases between them. Germline values: CDR1 KGHSH, CDR2 LQKENI. This CDR3 comprises 14 residues. The CDR3 here is CASSPPRGAYEQYF. Here the CDR3 DNA reads TGTGCCAGCTCACCACCTCGAGGAGCCTACGAGCAGTACTTC.

This clone was seen only once. The CDR3, as DNA: TGTGCCATCAGCCCGGGACAGCCAGAAACCTATGGCTACACCTTC. Translation gives CAISPGQPETYGYTF. The chain couples TRBV10-3 to TRBJ1-2; 7 nucleotides line up with TRBD1. This CDR3 region has 15 residues. Germline trimming cut 6 bases from V and 4 bases from J; bases unmatched to any gene: 11. Germline V gene lookup returns CDR1 ENHRY and CDR2 SYGVKD.